These 16 T cell receptor beta chains were sequenced from one sample in a study of T cell repertoires in cytomegalovirus infection. MiXCR was run by TCRdb on the reads, yielding one entry per CDR3 protein. This table holds fewer than 200,000 distinct CDR3 sequences, roughly 14% found once. The sequencing input was PBMCs. Receptors were obtained from a human donor in good health (CMV status not recorded). Some clones in this sample may be carry-over from other donors' samples.

The chain has TRBV12-3 or TRBV12-4 and TRBJ1-1; the match to TRBD1 covers 7 bases. This CDR3 contains 14 residues. V lost 5 bases and J lost 4; bases outside the gene matches: 7. The CDR3 bases are TGTGCCAGCAGTCCGACAGGGAGAGGCACTGAAGCTTTCTTT. Protein product: CASSPTGRGTEAFF.

This clonotype has a handful of counts. J is TRBJ2-7 and V is TRBV20-1, with D tentatively TRBD2 (5 bases). Germline loops: CDR1 DFQATT, CDR2 SNEGSKA (reference sequence). Trimming stripped 4 bases from V and 4 bases from J, with 14 bases between. This CDR3 comprises 13 residues. CDR3 nucleotides: TGCAGTGCTAAGAGTTATAGCGAATACGAGCAGTACTTC. The encoded protein is CSAKSYSEYEQYF.

This clonotype was counted a few times. This chain connects TRBV11-2 to TRBJ2-3; D gene ambiguous. Trimming took off 4 bases at V and 5 bases at J, with 19 bases between the two ends. Germline V lookup: CDR1 SGHAT, CDR2 FQNNGV. The CDR3 is made up of 16 amino acids. The CDR3 nucleotides are TGTGCCAGCAGCTCATCAGATCTTTCGTCTTTAGATACGCAGTATTTT. This codes for CASSSSDLSSLDTQYF.

This clonotype was observed many times. V and J are TRBV7-6 and TRBJ2-5; D uncertain. Trimming shortened V by 1 base and J by 6 bases, and 9 bases separated the two germline ends. The germline V gene encodes CDR1 SGHVS and CDR2 FNYEAQ. The CDR3 spans 13 residues. CDR3 loop: CASSLDPAKTQYF. The CDR3 DNA sequence: TGTGCCAGCAGCTTAGACCCGGCGAAGACCCAGTACTTC.

This clonotype was seen many times. The rearrangement joins TRBV28 to TRBJ2-1; 12 nucleotides align to TRBD2. CDR3 length: 16 residues. Germline values: CDR1 MDHEN, CDR2 SYDVKM. V lost 6 bases to trimming and J lost 5 bases; unmatched junction nucleotides: 8. CDR3 nucleotide sequence: TGTGCCAGCAGGCATACTCTAGCGGGAGGGGACAATGAGCAGTTCTTC. This encodes CASRHTLAGGDNEQFF.

V and J are TRBV7-3 and TRBJ2-1, with 7 bases fitting TRBD1. This CDR3 region has 16 residues. The germline V gene has CDR1 SGHTA and CDR2 FQGTGA. Unmatched junction bases numbered 9, after V lost 5 bases and J lost 2 bases. CDR3: CASSTRQGTAYNEQFF. CDR3 DNA sequence: TGTGCCAGCAGCACCCGACAGGGAACGGCCTACAATGAGCAGTTCTTC.

This clonotype was found a few times. This rearrangement joins TRBV19 to TRBJ1-1; no firm D call. The germline V and J ends were trimmed by 7 bases and 4 bases, with 7 bases remaining between them. The CDR3 has 11 amino acids. Germline loops: CDR1 LNHDA, CDR2 SQIVND (reference sequence). Written as DNA, the CDR3 is TGTGCCAGTACTATCTTCACTGAAGCTTTCTTT. Protein product: CASTIFTEAFF.

This clonotype was counted many times. This sequence joins TRBV9 and TRBJ2-7; 8 nucleotides agree with TRBD2. The germline gives CDR1 SGDLS, CDR2 YYNGEE. The trim removed 0 bases at V and 3 bases at J, leaving 8 bases unmatched. The CDR3 is 16 amino acids. This CDR3 reads CASSVGASGQLYEQYF. For the CDR3, the DNA is TGTGCCAGCAGCGTAGGGGCTAGCGGGCAGCTCTACGAGCAGTACTTC.

The chain links TRBV4-3 to TRBJ2-6; D may be TRBD1 (6 bases). The CDR3 covers 17 residues. V was clipped by 4 bases and J by 0 bases, with 13 bases between them. Germline assignment: CDR1 LGHNA and CDR2 YSLEER. The CDR3 sequence is CASSRPQGGSGANVLTF. Written as DNA, the CDR3 is TGCGCCAGCAGCCGCCCCCAAGGGGGCTCTGGGGCCAACGTCCTGACTTTC.

In this sample, this clonotype turned up many times. The rearrangement joins TRBV7-2 to TRBJ1-6; D remains unclear. Germline CDR1 is SGHTA and CDR2 is FQGNSA. Trimming shortened V by 5 bases and J by 9 bases, and 14 bases separated the two germline ends. This CDR3 region has 14 residues. The CDR3 loop reads CASSPGRNGSPLHF. CDR3 DNA sequence: TGTGCCAGCAGCCCAGGCCGGAACGGTTCACCCCTCCACTTT.

This clonotype was seen only a few times. V usage is TRBV6-2 or TRBV6-3 and J usage is TRBJ2-2; D may be TRBD1 or TRBD2 (5 bases each). CDR1 is MNHEY and CDR2 is SVGEGT in the germline V gene. CDR3 size: 15 residues. V lost 2 bases and J lost 4, with 11 bases in between. The CDR3 nucleotides read TGTGCCAGCAGTTACAGGGCAGGGAGCACCGGGGAGCTGTTTTTT. This translates into CASSYRAGSTGELFF.

This clonotype was seen repeatedly, ten times or more. V is TRBV7-8 and J is TRBJ2-7; the match to TRBD1 covers 10 bases. The V gene end was trimmed by 3 bases and the J gene end by 4 bases; junction bases not matched to a gene: 3. Germline V CDR1 and CDR2: SGHVS, FQNEAQ. This CDR3 spans 14 amino acids. The CDR3 bases are TGTGCCAGCAGCTTCGGGGGACAGGGGTACGAGCAGTACTTC. Its translation: CASSFGGQGYEQYF.

This chain connects TRBV28 to TRBJ2-2, with a tentative D call TRBD1 (6 bases). The CDR3 runs 17 residues. Germline-derived CDR1 and CDR2 are MDHEN and SYDVKM. The V end was cut by 2 bases, the J end by 5 bases, with 18 bases between. The CDR3 DNA follows: TGTGCCAGCAGTTTAGGCGCAGGGGCACTTGTGACCGGGGAGCTGTTTTTT. This translates into CASSLGAGALVTGELFF.

The chain uses TRBV28 and TRBJ1-1; D ambiguous. With 0 bases removed from V and 0 bases from J, the gap between germline ends came to 8 bases. There are 15 residues in the CDR3. Germline CDR1 is MDHEN and CDR2 is SYDVKM. The CDR3 sequence is CASSLWAAMNTEAFF. In DNA form, the CDR3 reads TGTGCCAGCAGTTTATGGGCAGCAATGAACACTGAAGCTTTCTTT.

To note about this clonotype: A much larger clonotype is one base distant, so this may be a read error. The V call is TRBV11-3, the J call TRBJ2-1, with D uncertain. There are 12 residues in the CDR3. Germline V gene lookup returns CDR1 SGHNT and CDR2 YENEEA. The DNA for the CDR3 is TGTGCCGGCAGCTTGGGGTTTGGTGAGCAGTTCTTC. This translates into CAGSLGFGEQFF.

The table lists this clonotype with many counts. This chain's CDR3 is CASTDRAAGANVLTF. CDR3 bases: TGCGCCAGCACCGACAGGGCGGCTGGGGCCAACGTCCTGACTTTC. The rearrangement uses TRBV4-1 and TRBJ2-6; TRBD1 matches at 7 bases. CDR3 length: 15 residues. Germline V gives CDR1 MGHRA, CDR2 YSYEKL. The trim removed 7 bases at V and 2 bases at J, leaving 5 bases unmatched.